The 18 T cell receptor beta chains below all came from one sample that was sequenced in a study of technical replicates of blood from a handful of donors. Here immunoSEQ multiplex PCR was the method, and the copy in TCRdb shows in-frame clones only, minus some. The repertoire consists of tens of thousands of clones, with roughly 94% occurring once and the leading ten covering less than 0.3%. Material for sequencing was T cells isolated from PBMCs. The source is a human donor in good health.

The table lists this clone with a count of one. The chain carries TRBV5-1 and TRBJ2-2; 11 positions match TRBD2. The V segment lost 0 bases and the J segment 5 bases; nucleotides outside the gene matches: 3. The CDR3 is 16 amino acids. CDR1 is SGHRS, CDR2 YFSETQ, per germline. CDR3 in DNA: TGCGCCAGCAGCTTGGTACTAGCGGGAGTTACCGGGGAGCTGTTTTTT. It specifies CASSLVLAGVTGELFF.

This rearrangement joins TRBV28 to TRBJ1-3, with a weak D call TRBD1 (5 bases). CDR1 is MDHEN, CDR2 SYDVKM, per germline. The CDR3 runs 16 residues. Trimming stripped 3 bases from V and 6 bases from J, with 18 bases between. This chain's CDR3 is CASSFRAETIPNTIYF. The CDR3 DNA follows: TGTGCCAGCAGTTTCAGGGCGGAAACTATCCCAAACACCATATATTTT.

The chain has TRBV6-1 and TRBJ1-2; possibly TRBD1 for D (5 bases). Germline V gives CDR1 MNHNS, CDR2 SASEGT. CDR3 length: 13 residues. Trimming stripped 2 bases from V and 5 bases from J, with 9 bases between. The CDR3: CASSEWSGYGYTF. The CDR3 DNA sequence: TGTGCCAGCAGTGAATGGTCAGGGTATGGCTACACCTTC.

The rearrangement joins TRBV5-1 to TRBJ2-5; D gene ambiguous. The V end lost 0 bases, the J end lost 5 bases, and 17 bases lay between the germline ends. The CDR3 runs 16 residues. Looked up from germline, CDR1 is SGHRS and CDR2 is YFSETQ. The CDR3 bases are TGCGCCAGCAGCTTGGGGGCCTCCTCCCCTGGGGAGACCCAGTACTTC. Amino acid sequence: CASSLGASSPGETQYF. The variable domain in full, with the rest retrieved from reference TRBV5-1 and TRBJ2-5, is KAGVTQTPRYLIKTRGQQVTLSCSPISGHRSVSWYQQTPGQGLQFLFEYFSETQRNKGNFPGRFSGRQFSNSRSEMNVSTLELGDSALYLCASSLGASSPGETQYFGPGTRLLVL.

The CDR3 DNA follows: TGTGCCAGCAGCTTGGAAGCTGTGTCCTACAATGAGCAGTTCTTC. It translates to CASSLEAVSYNEQFF. This rearrangement joins TRBV5-5 to TRBJ2-1; D not resolved. This CDR3 is built from 15 residues. Germline CDR1 SGHKS, CDR2 YYEKEE (reference sequence). V dropped 0 bases and J dropped 1 base, with 8 bases sitting between them.

This clone was seen only once. This CDR3 is CASSSRDRVTNEKLFF. The CDR3 bases are TGTGCCAGCAGCTCCCGGGACAGGGTTACTAATGAAAAACTGTTTTTT. V usage is TRBV7-9 and J usage is TRBJ1-4; 9 bases agree with TRBD1. Germline lookup yields CDR1 SEHNR and CDR2 FQNEAQ (reference sequence). V lost 4 bases, J lost 2 bases, and 5 bases stayed unmatched. The CDR3 has 16 amino acids.

The chain carries TRBV5-1 and TRBJ2-3; TRBD2 aligns across 8 bases. Looked up from germline, CDR1 is SGHRS and CDR2 is YFSETQ. J gave up 4 bases and V 0 bases, and 4 bases lay outside the gene matches. This CDR3 is 15 amino acids long. The CDR3 is CASSLDPAGADTQYF. In DNA, the CDR3 is TGCGCCAGCAGCTTGGATCCAGCGGGGGCAGATACGCAGTATTTT.

Here the CDR3 reads CASSLGQGVRSEQYF. The DNA for the CDR3 is TGCGCCAGCAGCTTGGGACAGGGAGTTAGGTCCGAGCAGTACTTC. The chain uses TRBV5-1 and TRBJ2-7, with 7 bases aligning to TRBD1. The CDR3 has 15 residues. Germline V gene data show CDR1 as SGHRS and CDR2 as YFSETQ. The junction had 9 bases not matched to a gene; V was cut back by 0 bases and J by 6 bases.

V usage is TRBV7-9 and J usage is TRBJ1-2; D unresolved. CDR3 length: 12 amino acids. V was trimmed by 3 bases and J by 6 bases, leaving 8 bases between them. Germline V CDR1 and CDR2: SEHNR, FQNEAQ (reference sequence). The chain's CDR3 is CASSFLSNGYTF. CDR3 in DNA: TGTGCCAGCAGCTTCTTGAGCAATGGCTACACCTTC.

The chain has TRBV19 and TRBJ2-7; 7 positions agree with TRBD1. Germline assignment: CDR1 LNHDA and CDR2 SQIVND (reference sequence). Trimming at V came to 5 bases and at J to 1 base, leaving 2 bases not matched to a gene. CDR3 length: 13 residues. The CDR3 spells CASSSGGSYEQYF. The CDR3 nucleotides read TGTGCCAGTAGTTCAGGGGGATCCTACGAGCAGTACTTC.

The rearrangement links TRBV25-1 to TRBJ1-3; a weak D match, TRBD1 (5 bases). Trimming left V 2 bases short and J 2 bases short, with 10 bases between. Germline V lookup: CDR1 MGHDK, CDR2 SYGVNS. The CDR3 covers 15 residues. The CDR3 sequence is CASSERGGAGNTIYF. For the CDR3, the DNA is TGTGCCAGCAGTGAAAGAGGAGGGGCTGGAAACACCATATATTTT.

The chain has TRBV6-5 and TRBJ2-3; 8 bases line up with TRBD2. V was pared by 1 base and J by 1 base, with 4 bases of the junction left unmatched. Germline V gives CDR1 MNHEY, CDR2 SVGAGI. The CDR3 runs to 16 residues. As DNA, the CDR3 is TGTGCCAGCAGTTACTTAGCGGGAAGGGGCACAGATACGCAGTATTTT. Protein product: CASSYLAGRGTDTQYF.

The rearrangement joins TRBV4-1 to TRBJ2-2; 11 nucleotides match TRBD2. Germline CDR1 and CDR2: MGHRA and YSYEKL. Trimming removed 7 bases from V and 5 bases from J; junction bases left unmatched: 9. The CDR3 loop spans 16 amino acids. The CDR3 DNA reads as TGCGCCAGCACCCACGTGACTAGCGGGGTAACCGGGGAGCTGTTTTTT. This translates into CASTHVTSGVTGELFF.

This chain links TRBV7-9 with TRBJ2-1, with 11 bases identical to TRBD2. After removal of 4 bases from V and 7 bases from J, the junction contained 6 bases not matched to a gene. Germline assignment: CDR1 SEHNR and CDR2 FQNEAQ (reference sequence). This CDR3 has 15 amino acids. CDR3 in DNA: TGTGCCAGCAGCTCACTAGCGGGGGTTCTAAATGAGCAGTTCTTC. The encoded protein is CASSSLAGVLNEQFF.

V gene TRBV18 combines with J gene TRBJ1-1, with TRBD1 identical over 9 bases. The V gene's germline CDR1 is KGHSH and CDR2 LQKENI. J lost 3 bases, V lost 3 bases, and 14 bases had no gene match. The CDR3 has 18 amino acids. CDR3 residues: CASSPSTGTGWVDTEAFF. The CDR3 DNA is TGTGCCAGCTCACCGTCAACCGGGACAGGGTGGGTTGACACTGAAGCTTTCTTT.

This clone was recorded only once. The chain carries TRBV15 and TRBJ1-5; D is unclear. Trimming left V 1 base short and J 6 bases short, with 10 bases between. CDR3 length: 14 residues. CDR1 LNHNV and CDR2 YYDKDF come from the germline V gene (reference sequence). In DNA, the CDR3 is TGTGCCACCAGCAGAGGTAGCTCGGGTCAGCCCCAGCATTTT. It is translated as CATSRGSSGQPQHF.

This clone was counted a single time. CDR3 bases: TGTGCCAGCAGCAGCTCAAGGGACAGGGGAGGGATGAACACTGAAGCTTTCTTT. It is translated as CASSSSRDRGGMNTEAFF. The V and J genes are TRBV21-1 and TRBJ1-1; the table assigns TRBD1, which was not confirmed against the DNA. TRBV21-1 is a known pseudogene. There are 18 residues in the CDR3.

The V call is TRBV6-5, the J call TRBJ1-5; TRBD1 might be the D (5 bases). Looked up from germline, CDR1 is MNHEY and CDR2 is SVGAGI. This CDR3 has 13 amino acids. Trimming left V 8 bases short and J 2 bases short, with 10 bases between. The CDR3 nucleotides are TGTGCCAGCGGATCGGGGGGCAATCAGCCCCAGCATTTT. Protein: CASGSGGNQPQHF.